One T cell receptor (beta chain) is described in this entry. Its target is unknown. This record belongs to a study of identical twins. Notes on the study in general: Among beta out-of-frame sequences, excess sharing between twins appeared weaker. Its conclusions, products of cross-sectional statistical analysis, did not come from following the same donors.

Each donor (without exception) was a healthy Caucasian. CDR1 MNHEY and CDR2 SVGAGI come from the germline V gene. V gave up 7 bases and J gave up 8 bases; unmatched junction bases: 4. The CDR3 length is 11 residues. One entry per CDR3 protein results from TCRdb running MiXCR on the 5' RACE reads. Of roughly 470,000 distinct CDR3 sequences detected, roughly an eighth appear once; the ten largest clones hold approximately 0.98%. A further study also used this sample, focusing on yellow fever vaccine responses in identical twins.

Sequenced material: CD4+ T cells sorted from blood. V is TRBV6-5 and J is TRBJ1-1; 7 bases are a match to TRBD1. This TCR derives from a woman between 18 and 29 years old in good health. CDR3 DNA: TGTGCCAGCAAGCAGGACAGGGAAGCTTTCTTT. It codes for CASKQDREAFF.